One sample yielded the 29 T cell receptor beta chains listed below, sequenced in a study of Ad26.COV2.S vaccination and SARS-CoV-2 variants. Treatment reported: around 19 received Ad26.COV2.S at low or high dose, single or two shots; 5 received placebo; per-sample allocation not given. Sampling was performed 63 days after the first vaccine or placebo injection. The repertoire was sequenced with immunoSEQ multiplex PCR; TCRdb's copy has only in-frame clones and lacks some. The sample records 380,000 or so clones, 88% being singletons. The specimen comprised peripheral blood, sampled in a trial of Ad26.COV2.S vaccine versus placebo. Receptor source: a person between 18 and 60 years old who received the Ad26.COV2.S COVID-19 vaccine or a placebo.

The V gene is TRBV21-1, the J gene TRBJ2-5; the table's D call TRBD1 went unverified against the DNA. TRBV21-1 is an annotated pseudogene. CDR3 length: 14 amino acids. CDR3: CASGRTGGIETQYF. DNA of the CDR3: TGTGCCAGCGGTAGGACAGGCGGGATCGAGACCCAGTACTTC.

The chain recombines TRBV5-5 with TRBJ2-1; the D call may be TRBD1 or TRBD2 (6 bases each). V was pared by 5 bases and J by 0 bases, with 15 bases between. This CDR3 is 16 amino acids long. Germline V gene lookup returns CDR1 SGHKS and CDR2 YYEKEE (reference sequence). CDR3: CASSPLGGRSYNEQFF. The CDR3 DNA reads TGTGCCAGCAGTCCCCTTGGGGGGCGCTCCTACAATGAGCAGTTCTTC.

V is TRBV30 and J is TRBJ2-1, with 11 bases fitting TRBD1. V lost 2 bases to trimming and J lost 8 bases; unmatched junction nucleotides: 8. The germline CDR1 and CDR2 sequences are GTSNPN and SVGIG (reference sequence). CDR3 length equals 15 residues. The CDR3 sequence is CAWSPGTGGGDEQFF. As DNA, the CDR3 is TGTGCCTGGAGTCCGGGGACAGGGGGAGGGGATGAGCAGTTCTTC.

The chain uses TRBV10-2 and TRBJ2-7; D ambiguous. V lost 7 bases, J lost 0 bases, and 13 bases lay in between. Germline V gene data show CDR1 as WSHSY and CDR2 as SAAADI. The CDR3 is made up of 14 amino acids. As DNA, the CDR3 is TGCGCCAGCAAAGAACCTACTTTCTCCTACGAGCAGTACTTC. Translation: CASKEPTFSYEQYF.

The chain recombines TRBV7-2 with TRBJ2-1; 10 bases are a match to TRBD2. Germline V gives CDR1 SGHTA, CDR2 FQGNSA. Trimming cost V 2 bases and J 4 bases; bases outside gene matches: 5. The CDR3 length is 16 residues. The CDR3 bases are TGTGCCAGCAGCTTATACCCAGCGGGAGGGTACAATGAGCAGTTCTTC. It yields the protein CASSLYPAGGYNEQFF.

The gene calls are TRBV7-8 and TRBJ2-1; TRBD2 matches 7 bases. The CDR3 is 13 amino acids. Germline V gives CDR1 SGHVS, CDR2 FQNEAQ. Germline trimming cut 5 bases from V and 13 bases from J; bases unmatched to any gene: 11. CDR3 residues: CASSLGGGSTQFF. In nucleotides, the CDR3 is TGTGCCAGCAGCCTAGGAGGCGGGAGTACACAGTTCTTC. The full variable domain, completed using reference TRBV7-8 and TRBJ2-1, is GAGVSQSPRYKVAKRGQDVALRCDPISGHVSLFWYQQALGQGPEFLTYFQNEAQLDKSGLPSDRFFAERPEGSVSTLKIQRTQQEDSAVYLCASSLGGGSTQFFGPGTRLTVL.

CDR3 amino acids: CASRRQGATFGAFF. CDR3 coding DNA: TGTGCCAGCAGACGACAGGGGGCAACGTTTGGAGCTTTCTTT. The genes are TRBV7-2 and TRBJ1-1; 10 bases align to TRBD1. This CDR3 has 14 residues. CDR1 is SGHTA and CDR2 is FQGNSA in the germline V gene. The trim removed 6 bases at V and 10 bases at J, leaving 11 bases unmatched.

The V gene is TRBV9, the J gene TRBJ1-4; no definite D call. This CDR3 comprises 14 residues. CDR1 SGDLS and CDR2 YYNGEE come from the germline V gene. V was pared by 0 bases and J by 7 bases, with 10 bases between. CDR3: CASSVAGRTEKLFF. Here the CDR3 DNA reads TGTGCCAGCAGCGTAGCTGGGCGAACTGAAAAACTGTTTTTT.

V usage is TRBV11-3 and J usage is TRBJ2-1; D is ambiguous. V dropped 5 bases and J dropped 12 bases, with 20 bases sitting between them. Germline V gene sequence: CDR1 SGHNT, CDR2 YENEEA. The CDR3 is 14 amino acids. CDR3 DNA sequence: TGTGCCAGCAGCCCCGGCGGTCAGGTCCGTGGGCAGTTCTTC. Encoded protein: CASSPGGQVRGQFF.

This clone occurred a few times. The V gene is TRBV6-5, the J gene TRBJ1-1; D remains ambiguous. There are 11 residues in the CDR3. Germline values: CDR1 MNHEY, CDR2 SVGAGI. V lost 7 bases and J 6 bases, leaving 9 bases between the germline ends. CDR3 sequence: CASKAFAEAFF. CDR3 DNA sequence: TGTGCCAGCAAGGCCTTCGCTGAAGCTTTCTTT.

J is TRBJ2-1 and V is TRBV18; 12 nucleotides match TRBD2. Germline V gives CDR1 KGHSH, CDR2 LQKENI. V was clipped by 4 bases and J by 7 bases; unmatched bases: 5. The CDR3 runs 15 residues. The CDR3 sequence: CASSRYGLAGNEQFF. The DNA for the CDR3 is TGTGCCAGCTCACGCTACGGACTAGCGGGAAATGAGCAGTTCTTC.

The chain has TRBV5-5 and TRBJ2-1; D might be TRBD1 or TRBD2, each matching 6 bases. V was cut by 4 bases and J by 2 bases, with 16 bases left in between. This CDR3 comprises 16 residues. The germline gives CDR1 SGHKS, CDR2 YYEKEE (reference sequence). The CDR3 bases are TGTGCCAGCAGCCCGAGGGAGGACAGTACCTACAATGAGCAGTTCTTC. Protein: CASSPREDSTYNEQFF.

V gene TRBV9 combines with J gene TRBJ2-3, with D tentatively TRBD2 (5 bases). Trimming took 0 bases from V and 6 from J, leaving 14 bases between them. The germline gives CDR1 SGDLS, CDR2 YYNGEE. The CDR3 totals 15 residues. The CDR3: CASSVGPAAADTQYF. Written as DNA, the CDR3 is TGTGCCAGCAGCGTAGGGCCAGCGGCGGCGGATACGCAGTATTTT.

This clone has ten or more counts. The rearrangement joins TRBV28 to TRBJ1-5; 7 bases fit TRBD1. The trim removed 6 bases at V and 9 bases at J, leaving 5 bases unmatched. CDR1 and CDR2 from the germline V gene are MDHEN and SYDVKM. The CDR3 length is 12 residues. The CDR3 nucleotides are TGTGCCAGCAGAGGGGGCGGGTGGCCCCAGCATTTT. Amino acids: CASRGGGWPQHF.

In this sample, this clone turned up once. The V call is TRBV18, the J call TRBJ1-2; D possibly corresponds to TRBD1 (5 bases). The germline gives CDR1 KGHSH, CDR2 LQKENI. Trimming pared 4 bases from V and 6 bases from J, leaving 18 bases between. CDR3 length equals 15 residues. The CDR3 bases are TGTGCCAGCTCACTTTACCGGGACCTAGGTAATGGCTACACCTTC. Translation: CASSLYRDLGNGYTF.

DNA of the CDR3: TGTGCCACCAGCATTTGGGGACAGGGGGCCCACGAGCAGTACTTC. Protein product: CATSIWGQGAHEQYF. This rearrangement joins TRBV15 to TRBJ2-7; 12 nucleotides agree with TRBD1. Germline CDR1 and CDR2: LNHNV and YYDKDF (reference sequence). There are 15 residues in the CDR3. V trimming: 4 bases; J trimming: 5 bases; junction bases outside the gene matches: 6.

The chain couples TRBV6-1 to TRBJ1-2, with 9 bases that match TRBD1. In germline, CDR1 is MNHNS, CDR2 SASEGT. The CDR3 consists of 13 residues. V trimming: 3 bases; J trimming: 8 bases; junction bases outside the gene matches: 4. In nucleotides, the CDR3 is TGTGCCAGCAGTGAGACAGGGGGTCGGGGCTACACCTTC. Its protein is CASSETGGRGYTF.

The DNA of the CDR3 is TGTGCCACCAGCGGTCCCAGGACAGGGGGTGAAAAACTGTTTTTT. As protein: CATSGPRTGGEKLFF. J is TRBJ1-4 and V is TRBV15; 10 bases are shared with TRBD1. The V gene end was trimmed by 5 bases and the J gene end by 7 bases; junction bases not matched to a gene: 7. The CDR3 runs to 15 residues. Germline-derived CDR1 and CDR2 are LNHNV and YYDKDF (reference sequence).

This clone was counted once. The CDR3 coding sequence is TGTGCCATCGCCGGGACAGGGTATGGCTACACCTTC. Translating it yields CAIAGTGYGYTF. The V gene is TRBV10-3, the J gene TRBJ1-2, with 9 bases fitting TRBD1. From germline, CDR1 is ENHRY and CDR2 SYGVKD. With V trimmed by 8 bases and J by 5 bases, 3 bases remained unmatched. CDR3 size: 12 residues.

The rearrangement uses TRBV7-3 and TRBJ2-3, with TRBD1 matching over 10 bases. From germline, CDR1 is SGHTA and CDR2 FQGTGA. The CDR3 runs to 16 residues. The trim removed 5 bases at V and 4 bases at J, leaving 9 bases unmatched. The CDR3 loop reads CASSTRTGGRADTQYF. DNA of the CDR3: TGTGCCAGCAGCACCCGGACAGGGGGAAGGGCAGATACGCAGTATTTT.

V is TRBV5-1 and J is TRBJ2-7, with D tentatively TRBD2 (6 bases). V dropped 1 base and J dropped 5 bases, with 16 bases sitting between them. The CDR3 runs 15 residues. Germline V lookup: CDR1 SGHRS, CDR2 YFSETQ. Written as DNA, the CDR3 is TGCGCCAGCAGCTTGACGGGAGTTGCGTCCCACGAGCAGTACTTC. This gives the protein CASSLTGVASHEQYF.

For this clone: Other DNA variants within this sample encode the same CDR3. The rearrangement links TRBV18 to TRBJ2-5; possibly TRBD1 for D (5 bases). In germline, CDR1 is KGHSH, CDR2 LQKENI. This CDR3 spans 12 amino acids. Trimming pared 3 bases from V and 5 bases from J, leaving 7 bases between. The CDR3 loop is CASSPPGETQYF. The CDR3 DNA sequence: TGTGCCAGCTCACCTCCAGGGGAGACCCAGTACTTC.

The genes are TRBV30 and TRBJ1-5; the D is unclear. Germline V CDR1 and CDR2: GTSNPN, SVGIG (reference sequence). CDR3 size: 15 residues. The V gene lost 1 base and the J gene lost 10 bases, with 20 bases spanning the gap. The CDR3 coding sequence is TGTGCCTGGAGTGATCGACAAATGGGCCTGGGCCCCCAGCATTTT. Its translation is CAWSDRQMGLGPQHF.

The chain employs TRBV28 and TRBJ2-7; 8 bases are a match to TRBD1. Germline CDR1 MDHEN, CDR2 SYDVKM. Trimming at V came to 6 bases and at J to 3 bases, leaving 10 bases not matched to a gene. The CDR3 length is 15 residues. The chain's CDR3 is CASRANRGLGYEQYF. DNA of the CDR3: TGTGCCAGCAGAGCTAACAGGGGGTTAGGCTACGAGCAGTACTTC.

The rearrangement links TRBV25-1 to TRBJ2-7, with 11 bases that match TRBD2. The ends lost 6 bases at V and 2 bases at J; junction bases unmatched: 3. Germline V gene sequence: CDR1 MGHDK, CDR2 SYGVNS. CDR3 length equals 14 residues. CDR3 protein: CASSASGGTYEQYF. CDR3 nucleotides: TGTGCCAGCAGCGCTAGCGGGGGGACCTACGAGCAGTACTTC.

The chain joins TRBV7-3 to TRBJ2-7, with D maybe TRBD1 (5 bases). Germline CDR1 is SGHTA and CDR2 is FQGTGA. The length of the CDR3 is 14 residues. Trimming left V 2 bases short and J 3 bases short, with 11 bases between. CDR3 DNA sequence: TGTGCCAGCAGCTTACGCAGGGAAGGCTACGAGCAGTACTTC. This translates into CASSLRREGYEQYF. Full variable domain (missing parts from reference TRBV7-3 and TRBJ2-7): GAGVSQTPSNKVTEKGKYVELRCDPISGHTALYWYRQSLGQGPEFLIYFQGTGAADDSGLPNDRFFAVRPEGSVSTLKIQRTERGDSAVYLCASSLRREGYEQYFGPGTRLTVT.

This clone occurred once. The chain has TRBV10-3 and TRBJ1-1; D is ambiguous. CDR1 ENHRY and CDR2 SYGVKD come from the germline V gene. With 3 bases removed from V and 0 bases from J, the gap between germline ends came to 11 bases. The CDR3 loop spans 15 amino acids. CDR3 DNA: TGTGCCATCAGTGACAGGAAAGTTGTGAACACTGAAGCTTTCTTT. Protein: CAISDRKVVNTEAFF.

This chain uses TRBV28 with TRBJ2-5; D possibly corresponds to TRBD1 (6 bases). V was clipped by 1 base and J by 9 bases, with 15 bases between them. There are 14 residues in the CDR3. Germline-derived CDR1 and CDR2 are MDHEN and SYDVKM. CDR3 sequence reads: CASSLFGQRVPQYF. DNA of the CDR3: TGTGCCAGCAGTTTATTTGGACAGAGGGTTCCCCAGTACTTC.

The rearrangement links TRBV28 to TRBJ1-1; the D is unclear. The CDR3 loop spans 15 amino acids. Per the germline V gene, CDR1 is MDHEN and CDR2 is SYDVKM. V was trimmed by 3 bases and J by 1 base, leaving 12 bases between them. DNA of the CDR3: TGTGCCAGCAGTTTGGTGTTGGCCGGGAACACTGAAGCTTTCTTT. This gives the protein CASSLVLAGNTEAFF.